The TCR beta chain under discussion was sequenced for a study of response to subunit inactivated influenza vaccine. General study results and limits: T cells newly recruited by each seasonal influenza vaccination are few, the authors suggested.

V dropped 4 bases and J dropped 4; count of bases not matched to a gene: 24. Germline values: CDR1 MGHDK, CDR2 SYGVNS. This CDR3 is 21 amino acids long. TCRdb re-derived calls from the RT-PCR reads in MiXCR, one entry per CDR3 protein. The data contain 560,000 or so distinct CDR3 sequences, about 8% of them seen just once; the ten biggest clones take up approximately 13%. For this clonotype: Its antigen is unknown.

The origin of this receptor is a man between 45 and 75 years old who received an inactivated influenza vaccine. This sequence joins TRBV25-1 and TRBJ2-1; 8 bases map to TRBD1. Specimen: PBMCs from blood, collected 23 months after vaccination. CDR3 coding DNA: TGTGCCAGCAGTGGAAACAGGGGGGCCCCGGGTGGTCAAACGCATTACAATGAGCAGTTCTTC. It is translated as CASSGNRGAPGGQTHYNEQFF.